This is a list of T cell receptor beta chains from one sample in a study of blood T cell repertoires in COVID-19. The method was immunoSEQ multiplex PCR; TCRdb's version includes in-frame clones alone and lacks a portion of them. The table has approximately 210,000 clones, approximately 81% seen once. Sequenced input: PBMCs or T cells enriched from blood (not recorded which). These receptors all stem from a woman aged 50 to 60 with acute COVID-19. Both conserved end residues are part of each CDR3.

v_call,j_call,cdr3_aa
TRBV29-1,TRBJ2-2,CSVDGTKNTGELFF
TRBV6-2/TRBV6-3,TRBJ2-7,CASSPAGTGGSYEQYF
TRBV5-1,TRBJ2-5,CASSLGAGWETQYF
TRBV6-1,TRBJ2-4,CASSDVGWGAKQYF
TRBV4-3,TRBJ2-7,CASSQEWGGGKGYEQYF
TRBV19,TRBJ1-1,CASSIDSTGLNTEAFF
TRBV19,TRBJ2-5,CASRSRRTVQGETQYF
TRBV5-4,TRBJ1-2,CASSLDQIYGYTF
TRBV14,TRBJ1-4,CASSQEPSGATNEKLFF
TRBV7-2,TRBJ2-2,CASSPRTGFANTGELFF
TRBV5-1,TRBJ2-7,CASASGGFSYEQYF
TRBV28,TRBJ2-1,CASSLAGGQSNEQFF
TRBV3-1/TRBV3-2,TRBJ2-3,CASSQGTGGADTQYF
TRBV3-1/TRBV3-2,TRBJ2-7,CASSQTGYEQYF
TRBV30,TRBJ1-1,CAWSVRGVDEAFF
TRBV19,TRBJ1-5,CANGKGRTGGGDSNQPQHF
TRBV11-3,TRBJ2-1,CASSFISGLAANEQFF
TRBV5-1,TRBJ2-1,CASSLTLGTNEQFF
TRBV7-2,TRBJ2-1,CASSPGRGGYNEQFF
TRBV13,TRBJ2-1,CASSPPLGAGAGSYNEQFF
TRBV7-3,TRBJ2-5,CASSLGIGGSITQETQYF
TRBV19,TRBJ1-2,CASSINPGSSGYTF
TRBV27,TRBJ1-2,CASSSYSRGKGYTF
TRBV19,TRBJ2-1,CASRPGLAGVEQFF
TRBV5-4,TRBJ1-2,CASSFGGDTMNYGYTF
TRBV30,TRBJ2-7,CAWRSGTIPSEQYF
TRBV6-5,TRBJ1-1,CASKGQMNTEAFF
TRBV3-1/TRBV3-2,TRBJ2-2,CASSQDGGRSTGELFF